This TCR beta chain was sequenced during a study of cytomegalovirus exposure and HLA in healthy donors. Study-level results: Subsequent analysis of the approximately 110 validation repertoires found a tendency for first-cohort TCR clusters to co-occur.

CDR3 length equals 15 residues. Germline V lookup: CDR1 MNHEY, CDR2 SVGAGI. Trimming pared 4 bases from V and 6 bases from J, leaving 18 bases between. Some clones are missing from TCRdb's copy, which holds only in-frame ones; the method was immunoSEQ multiplex PCR. The sample holds 250,000 or so clones, 80% to 90% seen once. Concerning this clone: What it binds is unknown.

This receptor was taken from a man aged 18 to 30 in good health and CMV-seronegative. Material for sequencing was PBMCs. This chain links TRBV6-5 with TRBJ1-2, with D uncertain. The CDR3 sequence: CASSLRAEWGDGYTF. The CDR3 nucleotides are TGTGCCAGCAGTTTAAGGGCGGAGTGGGGAGATGGCTACACCTTC.